The 32 T cell receptor beta chains presented below share a single source sample, sequenced in a study of blood T cell repertoires in COVID-19. The assay was immunoSEQ multiplex PCR, and TCRdb's table has in-frame clones only and misses some. The data hold a few hundred thousand clones, with roughly 85% observed a single time. The sample was peripheral blood. The receptor set was obtained from a woman aged 18-35 years with acute or convalescent COVID-19.

V usage is TRBV10-3 and J usage is TRBJ1-2; D is uncertain. Trimming left V 0 bases short and J 4 bases short, with 12 bases between. Germline V gene data show CDR1 as ENHRY and CDR2 as SYGVKD. The CDR3 has 15 residues. CDR3 bases: TGTGCCATCAGTGAGTCCGAGGCATCCAGCTATGGCTACACCTTC. This translates into CAISESEASSYGYTF.

This clone was seen more than once but under ten times. The sample holds other DNA sequences that translate to the same CDR3. The chain employs TRBV6-1 and TRBJ2-7, with TRBD1 matching over 11 bases. Trimming removed 3 bases from V and 4 bases from J; junction bases left unmatched: 5. Per germline, CDR1 MNHNS and CDR2 SASEGT. The CDR3 totals 15 residues. The CDR3 region is CASSDPGQGAYEQYF. The CDR3 DNA follows: TGTGCCAGCAGTGACCCCGGACAGGGGGCATACGAGCAGTACTTC.

CDR3 bases: TGTGCCAGCAGCCCTCGTACGGGACAGGGAGGCTATGGCTACACCTTC. This sequence encodes CASSPRTGQGGYGYTF. V is TRBV14 and J is TRBJ1-2, with 9 bases matching TRBD1. This CDR3 region has 16 residues. CDR1 is SGHDN and CDR2 is FVKESK in the germline V gene. V shed 4 bases, J shed 4 bases, and the junction held 10 bases outside the gene matches.

The V gene is TRBV29-1, the J gene TRBJ2-1; D is ambiguous. The germline CDR1 and CDR2 sequences are SQVTM and ANQGSEA. V dropped 5 bases and J dropped 0 bases, with 8 bases sitting between them. The CDR3 is 13 amino acids. The CDR3 DNA reads TGCAGCGTTTTATTGAGCTCCTACAATGAGCAGTTCTTC. Its protein is CSVLLSSYNEQFF.

This chain joins TRBV13 and TRBJ2-3; 11 bases agree with TRBD1. The trim removed 3 bases at V and 4 bases at J, leaving 3 bases unmatched. There are 15 residues in the CDR3. CDR1 and CDR2 from the germline V gene are PRHDT and FYEKMQ (reference sequence). CDR3 residues: CASSFRTGGADTQYF. The CDR3 bases are TGTGCCAGCAGCTTTCGGACAGGGGGCGCAGATACGCAGTATTTT.

This chain connects TRBV10-2 to TRBJ2-5; TRBD1 agrees at 7 bases. This CDR3 is built from 12 residues. Per germline, CDR1 WSHSY and CDR2 SAAADI. The V segment lost 9 bases and the J segment 0 bases; nucleotides outside the gene matches: 1. The CDR3 DNA reads as TGCGCCAGTACAGGGGACCAAGAGACCCAGTACTTC. Translation gives CASTGDQETQYF.

The chain couples TRBV4-2 to TRBJ1-3; perhaps TRBD1 as D (6 bases). CDR3 length: 14 amino acids. CDR1 and CDR2 (germline): LGHNA, YNFKEQ. The V end lost 1 base, the J end lost 4 bases, and 8 bases lay between the germline ends. The CDR3 spells CASSQGTEGNTIYF. CDR3 in DNA: TGTGCCAGCAGCCAAGGGACAGAGGGAAACACCATATATTTT.

This clone was recorded a few times. The gene calls are TRBV11-3 and TRBJ2-3; 9 nucleotides match TRBD2. This CDR3 spans 17 amino acids. J lost 7 bases, V lost 0 bases, and 11 bases had no gene match. Germline lookup yields CDR1 SGHNT and CDR2 YENEEA. The CDR3 nucleotides are TGTGCCAGCAGCTTAGACGGGGAGCGGGGGGCGGAGAATACGCAGTATTTT. It specifies CASSLDGERGAENTQYF.

The rearrangement links TRBV7-8 to TRBJ1-5; D is unresolved. The CDR3 totals 14 residues. V was pared by 3 bases and J by 0 bases, with 6 bases between. Looked up from germline, CDR1 is SGHVS and CDR2 is FQNEAQ. For the CDR3, the DNA is TGTGCCAGCAGCTTGTTGTATAGCAATCAGCCCCAGCATTTT. It specifies CASSLLYSNQPQHF.

This clone was seen only a few times. The chain links TRBV30 to TRBJ1-1; 10 bases are a match to TRBD1. After removal of 3 bases from V and 8 bases from J, the junction contained 6 bases not matched to a gene. The CDR3 is 13 residues long. Germline assignment: CDR1 GTSNPN and CDR2 SVGIG (reference sequence). The DNA of the CDR3 is TGTGCCTGGAGGGGGACAGGGGAAGGAGAAGCTTTCTTT. This sequence encodes CAWRGTGEGEAFF.

The chain recombines TRBV27 with TRBJ2-7, with a possible D match to TRBD1 (6 bases). The CDR3 is made up of 14 amino acids. Trimming shortened V by 9 bases and J by 2 bases, and 17 bases separated the two germline ends. Germline V gene data show CDR1 as MNHEY and CDR2 as SMNVEV (reference sequence). CDR3 loop: CASNPPGQPYEQYF. CDR3 bases: TGTGCCAGTAATCCCCCGGGACAACCCTACGAGCAGTACTTC.

This chain connects TRBV14 to TRBJ1-1; a weak D match, TRBD1 (6 bases). The CDR3 extends over 15 amino acids. The germline gives CDR1 SGHDN, CDR2 FVKESK. V was cut by 4 bases and J by 0 bases, with 12 bases left in between. The CDR3 reads CASSPAGQLNTEAFF. CDR3 sequence (DNA): TGTGCCAGCAGCCCTGCTGGACAGCTGAACACTGAAGCTTTCTTT. Full variable domain (rest looked up from reference TRBV14 and TRBJ1-1): EAGVTQFPSHSVIEKGQTVTLRCDPISGHDNLYWYRRVMGKEIKFLLHFVKESKQDESGMPNNRFLAERTGGTYSTLKVQPAELEDSGVYFCASSPAGQLNTEAFFGQGTRLTVV.

The chain carries TRBV7-8 and TRBJ2-5; tentatively, D is TRBD2 (5 bases). The V end lost 4 bases, the J end lost 10 bases, and 13 bases lay between the germline ends. This CDR3 comprises 12 residues. The germline CDR1 and CDR2 sequences are SGHVS and FQNEAQ. The CDR3 DNA follows: TGTGCCAGCAGCTGGGAGTTAGTCGGCCAGTACTTC. This sequence encodes CASSWELVGQYF. Full variable domain (rest looked up from reference TRBV7-8 and TRBJ2-5): GAGVSQSPRYKVAKRGQDVALRCDPISGHVSLFWYQQALGQGPEFLTYFQNEAQLDKSGLPSDRFFAERPEGSVSTLKIQRTQQEDSAVYLCASSWELVGQYFGPGTRLLVL.

V and J are TRBV5-1 and TRBJ1-3, with D possibly being TRBD1 (5 bases). The CDR3 has 15 amino acids. In germline, CDR1 is SGHRS, CDR2 YFSETQ. V gave up 0 bases and J gave up 4 bases, with 11 bases separating them. The CDR3 DNA reads TGCGCCAGCAGCTTGGCCGAAGGGGTCGGAAACACCATATATTTT. Its protein is CASSLAEGVGNTIYF.

This clone was counted between two and nine times. The chain is built from TRBV9 and TRBJ2-2; D may be TRBD1 (5 bases). This CDR3 spans 15 amino acids. Trimming cost V 0 bases and J 1 base, with 7 bases left between them. Germline CDR1 and CDR2: SGDLS and YYNGEE. CDR3: CASSVDGQNTGELFF. The CDR3 nucleotides read TGTGCCAGCAGCGTAGATGGACAGAACACCGGGGAGCTGTTTTTT.

The CDR3 DNA is TGCGCCAGCAGTCAAATCCCGCCCGCCAGGGAGGATCAGCCCCAGCATTTT. It translates to CASSQIPPAREDQPQHF. The V call is TRBV23-1, the J call TRBJ1-5, with D possibly matching TRBD1 (5 bases). TRBV23-1 is assigned to the ORF class and has an uncertain function. The germline V and J ends were trimmed by 2 bases and 5 bases, with 19 bases remaining between them. The CDR3 is made up of 17 amino acids.

This clone appeared a few times. The gene calls are TRBV10-3 and TRBJ2-1; D possibly corresponds to TRBD2 (5 bases). The germline gives CDR1 ENHRY, CDR2 SYGVKD. This CDR3 has 13 residues. The V end was cut by 3 bases, the J end by 10 bases, with 13 bases between. For the CDR3, the DNA is TGTGCCATCAGTGAAAATCGGGGTAGCGAGCAGTTCTTC. Protein product: CAISENRGSEQFF.

V is TRBV6-6 and J is TRBJ1-6; D call uncertain. The CDR3 is 16 amino acids. Trimming removed 2 bases at V and 2 bases at J, with 10 bases between. CDR1 and CDR2 from the germline V gene are MNHNY and SVGAGI (reference sequence). CDR3 sequence reads: CASSYEANPYNSPLHF. The CDR3 nucleotides are TGTGCCAGCAGTTACGAGGCTAACCCCTATAATTCACCCCTCCACTTT.

This clone was detected only a few times. This chain joins TRBV28 and TRBJ1-5; tentative D call: TRBD1 (6 bases). Deletions cut 1 base from V and 3 bases from J, with 7 bases between. The CDR3 has 14 residues. Germline loops: CDR1 MDHEN, CDR2 SYDVKM. The chain's CDR3 is CASSLSGVNQPQHF. The CDR3 DNA follows: TGTGCCAGCAGTTTATCAGGGGTCAATCAGCCCCAGCATTTT. The variable domain in full, completed from reference TRBV28 and TRBJ1-5, reads DVKVTQSSRYLVKRTGEKVFLECVQDMDHENMFWYRQDPGLGLRLIYFSYDVKMKEKGDIPEGYSVSREKKERFSLILESASTNQTSMYLCASSLSGVNQPQHFGDGTRLSIL.

The CDR3 protein is CASSIALPGWSNQPQHF. The CDR3 region has the DNA TGTGCCAGTAGTATAGCACTCCCGGGGTGGAGCAATCAGCCCCAGCATTTT. The chain combines TRBV19 with TRBJ1-5; D not certain. The germline V gene has CDR1 LNHDA and CDR2 SQIVND (reference sequence). V shed 1 base and J shed 1 base, with 14 bases lying between them. The CDR3 has 17 residues. The complete variable domain, with remaining parts taken from reference TRBV19 and TRBJ1-5, reads DGGITQSPKYLFRKEGQNVTLSCEQNLNHDAMYWYRQDPGQGLRLIYYSQIVNDFQKGDIAEGYSVSREKKESFPLTVTSAQKNPTAFYLCASSIALPGWSNQPQHFGDGTRLSIL.

This clone was seen only a few times. This chain joins TRBV28 and TRBJ1-6, with a tentative D call TRBD1 (6 bases). CDR3 size: 14 residues. V shed 5 bases and J shed 5 bases, with 10 bases lying between them. Germline V lookup: CDR1 MDHEN, CDR2 SYDVKM. CDR3: CASSTGPHNSPLHF. In DNA form, the CDR3 reads TGTGCCAGCAGTACAGGGCCTCATAATTCACCCCTCCACTTT.

V usage is TRBV9 and J usage is TRBJ1-6, with 8 bases aligning to TRBD1. Germline V gene lookup returns CDR1 SGDLS and CDR2 YYNGEE. V gave up 4 bases and J gave up 7 bases; unmatched junction bases: 7. This CDR3 has 15 amino acids. The CDR3 bases are TGTGCCAGCAGCAACCAGGGGGCAGGGAATTCACCCCTCCACTTT. Protein sequence: CASSNQGAGNSPLHF. Together with reference TRBV9 and TRBJ1-6, the CDR3 gives the full variable domain: DSGVTQTPKHLITATGQRVTLRCSPRSGDLSVYWYQQSLDQGLQFLIQYYNGEERAKGNILERFSAQQFPDLHSELNLSSLELGDSALYFCASSNQGAGNSPLHFGNGTRLTVT.

The chain employs TRBV9 and TRBJ2-7; tentative D call: TRBD2 (6 bases). Trimming stripped 0 bases from V and 3 bases from J, with 13 bases between. Looked up from germline, CDR1 is SGDLS and CDR2 is YYNGEE. The CDR3 runs 15 residues. The CDR3 bases are TGTGCCAGCAGCGTAGGCCCGGGGGAACTCTACGAGCAGTACTTC. Translating gives CASSVGPGELYEQYF.

The chain's CDR3 is CASSTSLTGGLYEQYF. The CDR3 DNA reads TGCGCCAGCAGTACATCATTGACAGGGGGCCTTTACGAGCAGTACTTC. The V gene is TRBV10-1, the J gene TRBJ2-7; 10 positions agree with TRBD1. The CDR3 contains 16 residues. V gave up 5 bases and J gave up 4 bases; unmatched junction bases: 11. The germline V gene encodes CDR1 WNHNN and CDR2 SYGVQD (reference sequence).

V is TRBV11-1 and J is TRBJ1-4; D is unresolved. Germline-derived CDR1 and CDR2 are SGHAT and FQDESV (reference sequence). V lost 3 bases and J lost 5, with 10 bases in between. The CDR3 extends over 14 amino acids. CDR3 sequence (DNA): TGTGCCAGCAGCTTCCAGGCCGAGAATGAAAAACTGTTTTTT. Protein: CASSFQAENEKLFF.

The CDR3 region has the DNA TGTGCCACCAGCACCGCGGCTTGGCGGAACTACGAGCAGTACTTC. This sequence encodes CATSTAAWRNYEQYF. V and J are TRBV15 and TRBJ2-7; D not certain. Between the trimmed V and J ends, which lost 4 bases and 3 bases, there was a span of 16 bases. Per germline, CDR1 LNHNV and CDR2 YYDKDF (reference sequence). CDR3 length: 15 amino acids.

The chain recombines TRBV18 with TRBJ1-4; TRBD1 aligns across 7 bases. The ends lost 4 bases at V and 8 bases at J; junction bases unmatched: 7. Germline V gives CDR1 KGHSH, CDR2 LQKENI. The CDR3 is 14 residues long. CDR3 bases: TGTGCCAGCTCACAAATTGAAGGGGGCGAAAAACTGTTTTTT. The encoded protein is CASSQIEGGEKLFF.

In its sample, this clone was seen a few times. The chain combines TRBV5-1 with TRBJ2-5, with D tentatively TRBD1 (6 bases). The germline CDR1 and CDR2 sequences are SGHRS and YFSETQ. This CDR3 spans 16 amino acids. Trimming pared 0 bases from V and 1 base from J, leaving 13 bases between. The CDR3, as DNA: TGCGCCAGCAGCTTGGCCGGAGCAGGGGCCCAAGAGACCCAGTACTTC. It codes for CASSLAGAGAQETQYF. Supplemented by reference TRBV5-1 and TRBJ2-5, the full variable domain reads KAGVTQTPRYLIKTRGQQVTLSCSPISGHRSVSWYQQTPGQGLQFLFEYFSETQRNKGNFPGRFSGRQFSNSRSEMNVSTLELGDSALYLCASSLAGAGAQETQYFGPGTRLLVL.

The rearrangement joins TRBV18 to TRBJ1-1; TRBD1 matches at 10 bases. The CDR3 has 16 residues. In germline, CDR1 is KGHSH, CDR2 LQKENI. The junction had 5 bases not matched to a gene; V was cut back by 3 bases and J by 1 base. The CDR3 DNA is TGTGCCAGCTCACCTCGACAGGGGGCAGGGAACACTGAAGCTTTCTTT. Translated: CASSPRQGAGNTEAFF.

The chain joins TRBV5-4 to TRBJ2-7, with D possibly being TRBD1 (6 bases). Deletions cut 4 bases from V and 5 bases from J, with 19 bases between. Per germline, CDR1 SGHNT and CDR2 YYREEE (reference sequence). The CDR3 length is 15 residues. The chain's CDR3 is CASSLKQGYVDEQYF. For the CDR3, the DNA is TGTGCCAGCAGCCTAAAACAGGGATACGTAGACGAGCAGTACTTC.

This chain joins TRBV9 and TRBJ2-1; D is possibly TRBD2 (6 bases). Germline lookup yields CDR1 SGDLS and CDR2 YYNGEE. The V end lost 2 bases, the J end lost 8 bases, and 17 bases lay between the germline ends. CDR3 length: 15 amino acids. The CDR3 here is CASSVTDYPSDEQFF. CDR3 bases: TGTGCCAGCAGCGTTACGGACTACCCTTCGGATGAGCAGTTCTTC.

The rearrangement joins TRBV6-6 to TRBJ2-2; no firm D call. The CDR3 totals 14 residues. V lost 0 bases and J 1 base, leaving 3 bases between the germline ends. Per germline, CDR1 MNHNY and CDR2 SVGAGI (reference sequence). The CDR3 bases are TGTGCCAGCAGTTACTCTAGGAACACCGGGGAGCTGTTTTTT. It encodes CASSYSRNTGELFF.